Each of the 26 T cell receptor beta chains below was sequenced from the same sample in a study of CD8 T cells in Susac syndrome. Reverse transcription of about 0.5 to 1 ug RNA was carried out with random hexamers. A single record per CDR3 protein comes from TCRdb applying MiXCR to the immunoSEQ multiplex PCR reads. The sample comprises about 300,000 distinct CDR3 sequences, 70% to 90% of which are singletons, and around 0.18% rests with the top ten. Sequencing input: CD8+ T cells from PBMCs. The receptors were gathered from a human donor with multiple sclerosis.

The chain recombines TRBV14 with TRBJ2-7; TRBD2 matches at 7 bases. With V trimmed by 5 bases and J by 4 bases, 8 bases remained unmatched. The germline gives CDR1 SGHDN, CDR2 FVKESK. The CDR3 sequence is 14 residues long. CDR3 sequence (DNA): TGTGCCAGCAGCGGCCTAGCGGACTCGTACGAGCAGTACTTC. Protein product: CASSGLADSYEQYF.

The CDR3 sequence: CASSQGVGGGGGYTF. The CDR3 DNA sequence: TGCGCCAGCAGCCAAGGCGTAGGGGGCGGTGGCGGCTACACCTTC. This chain connects TRBV4-3 to TRBJ1-2, with 7 nucleotides matching TRBD1. Germline CDR1 is LGHNA and CDR2 is YSLEER. The V segment lost 1 base and the J segment 8 bases; nucleotides outside the gene matches: 10. This CDR3 is built from 15 residues.

The chain links TRBV29-1 to TRBJ1-4; 8 nucleotides agree with TRBD1. The CDR3 consists of 12 residues. V dropped 6 bases and J dropped 6; count of bases not matched to a gene: 3. Germline loops: CDR1 SQVTM, CDR2 ANQGSEA. The CDR3 DNA reads TGCAGCGTCGCAGGGGGCGATGAAAAACTGTTTTTT. This codes for CSVAGGDEKLFF.

The chain recombines TRBV20-1 with TRBJ2-2; tentative D call: TRBD2 (6 bases). This CDR3 comprises 12 residues. Trimming took off 6 bases at V and 7 bases at J, with 12 bases between the two ends. Germline CDR1 and CDR2: DFQATT and SNEGSKA (reference sequence). CDR3 in DNA: TGCAGTGCCGCCGGGACTTTCGGGGAGCTGTTTTTT. The encoded protein is CSAAGTFGELFF.

The V gene is TRBV29-1, the J gene TRBJ1-1, with 12 bases aligning to TRBD1. Germline V lookup: CDR1 SQVTM, CDR2 ANQGSEA. J lost 7 bases, V lost 6 bases, and 9 bases had no gene match. This CDR3 has 14 amino acids. The CDR3 DNA is TGCAGCGTCCCGGGACAGGGGGCGATGGGTGAAGCTTTCTTT. Its translation: CSVPGQGAMGEAFF.

This chain joins TRBV9 and TRBJ2-1; D uncertain. The CDR3 loop spans 15 amino acids. CDR1 is SGDLS, CDR2 YYNGEE, per germline. V was clipped by 0 bases and J by 7 bases, with 14 bases between them. The CDR3 bases are TGTGCCAGCAGCGTAGGAAGTTTCGGTTTAAATGAGCAGTTCTTC. This sequence encodes CASSVGSFGLNEQFF. The full variable domain, with the rest looked up from reference TRBV9 and TRBJ2-1, is DSGVTQTPKHLITATGQRVTLRCSPRSGDLSVYWYQQSLDQGLQFLIQYYNGEERAKGNILERFSAQQFPDLHSELNLSSLELGDSALYFCASSVGSFGLNEQFFGPGTRLTVL.

This chain uses TRBV6-4 with TRBJ2-3; 14 bases are a match to TRBD2. The V gene's germline CDR1 is MRHNA and CDR2 SNTAGT. J lost 1 base, V lost 8 bases, and 2 bases had no gene match. The CDR3 has 15 residues. CDR3 coding DNA: TGTGCCAGCGGGACTAGCGGGGGTGGCACAGATACGCAGTATTTT. Its protein is CASGTSGGGTDTQYF.

This chain connects TRBV20-1 to TRBJ2-1; weak D call: TRBD2 (5 bases). Between the trimmed V and J ends, which lost 6 bases and 3 bases, there was a span of 15 bases. The length of the CDR3 is 14 residues. Germline V CDR1 and CDR2: DFQATT, SNEGSKA (reference sequence). CDR3 bases: TGCAGTGCCCCCCTCGGTGGACTCTACAATGAGCAGTTCTTC. Translated: CSAPLGGLYNEQFF.

V usage is TRBV29-1 and J usage is TRBJ2-5; D remains unclear. V lost 2 bases to trimming and J lost 2 bases, with 9 bases between them. The CDR3 totals 13 residues. Germline CDR1 reads SQVTM; CDR2 reads ANQGSEA. Here the CDR3 DNA reads TGCAGCGTTGAACGTGGATGGCAAGAGACCCAGTACTTC. As protein: CSVERGWQETQYF. Full variable domain (missing parts from reference TRBV29-1 and TRBJ2-5): SAVISQKPSRDICQRGTSLTIQCQVDSQVTMMFWYRQQPGQSLTLIATANQGSEATYESGFVIDKFPISRPNLTFSTLTVSNMSPEDSSIYLCSVERGWQETQYFGPGTRLLVL.

This chain links TRBV12-5 with TRBJ2-2, with 7 positions matching TRBD2. Germline CDR1 is LGHNT and CDR2 is FRNRAP. The V gene end was trimmed by 0 bases and the J gene end by 6 bases; junction bases not matched to a gene: 10. CDR3 length: 17 amino acids. This chain's CDR3 is CASGLVRVAGAAGELFF. In DNA, the CDR3 is TGTGCTAGTGGTTTGGTACGGGTTGCGGGAGCCGCCGGGGAGCTGTTTTTT.

In this sample, this clonotype turned up once. The rearrangement joins TRBV9 to TRBJ2-7; 9 bases fit TRBD2. The V gene end was trimmed by 0 bases and the J gene end by 2 bases; junction bases not matched to a gene: 3. Germline CDR1 reads SGDLS; CDR2 reads YYNGEE. This CDR3 spans 15 amino acids. The CDR3, as DNA: TGTGCCAGCAGCGTAGGTCTAGCGGGAACCTACGAGCAGTACTTC. Its translation: CASSVGLAGTYEQYF. Based on the CDR3 plus reference TRBV9 and TRBJ2-7, the full variable domain is DSGVTQTPKHLITATGQRVTLRCSPRSGDLSVYWYQQSLDQGLQFLIQYYNGEERAKGNILERFSAQQFPDLHSELNLSSLELGDSALYFCASSVGLAGTYEQYFGPGTRLTVT.

Comments on this clonotype: An end of the junction does not agree with germline; a read error may underlie this. The chain uses TRBV4-2 and TRBJ1-2; 12 bases fit TRBD1. Germline loops: CDR1 LGHNA, CDR2 YNFKEQ. The CDR3 runs 16 residues. The CDR3 here is CASSHWEGQGAYGHTF. CDR3 bases: TGTGCCAGCAGCCATTGGGAGGGACAGGGGGCCTATGGCCACACCTTC.

This rearrangement joins TRBV27 to TRBJ1-5, with D tentatively TRBD1 (5 bases). Looked up from germline, CDR1 is MNHEY and CDR2 is SMNVEV (reference sequence). The CDR3 runs 14 residues. Trimming pared 7 bases from V and 4 bases from J, leaving 14 bases between. The CDR3 sequence is CASKLGGGNQPQHF. CDR3 DNA: TGTGCCAGCAAGCTGGGGGGGGGTAATCAGCCCCAGCATTTT.

The CDR3 here is CATSRPGRESGELFF. CDR3 DNA: TGTGCCACCAGCAGGCCCGGGAGAGAATCCGGGGAGCTGTTTTTT. The chain links TRBV15 to TRBJ2-2, with a tentative D call TRBD2 (6 bases). CDR1 is LNHNV, CDR2 YYDKDF, per germline (reference sequence). The CDR3 length is 15 residues. V was trimmed by 3 bases and J by 6 bases, leaving 14 bases between them.

The J gene is TRBJ2-1, the V gene TRBV5-6; 11 bases map to TRBD1. J was trimmed by 7 bases and V by 3 bases; bases with no gene match: 3. The germline gives CDR1 SGHDT, CDR2 YYEEEE. The CDR3 runs to 14 residues. CDR3 bases: TGTGCCAGCAGCTCCGGACAGGGGGCTAATGAGCAGTTCTTC. The encoded protein is CASSSGQGANEQFF.

The chain has TRBV7-9 and TRBJ2-7; 8 nucleotides match TRBD1. Trimming cost V 4 bases and J 4 bases; bases outside gene matches: 3. Germline CDR1 reads SEHNR; CDR2 reads FQNEAQ (reference sequence). This CDR3 is 13 amino acids long. The CDR3 loop is CASSSWDRYEQYF. CDR3 DNA sequence: TGTGCCAGCAGCTCATGGGACAGGTACGAGCAGTACTTC.

This chain joins TRBV4-2 and TRBJ2-3; possibly TRBD1 or TRBD2 for D (5 bases each). Between the trimmed V and J ends, which lost 4 bases and 4 bases, there was a span of 21 bases. There are 17 residues in the CDR3. Per the germline V gene, CDR1 is LGHNA and CDR2 is YNFKEQ. CDR3: CASSLGVGRVFPDTQYF. CDR3 nucleotide sequence: TGTGCCAGCAGCCTGGGGGTCGGCAGGGTCTTCCCAGATACGCAGTATTTT.

The J gene is TRBJ2-1, the V gene TRBV12-5; maybe TRBD1 (6 bases). V was trimmed by 3 bases and J by 7 bases, leaving 13 bases between them. Looked up from germline, CDR1 is LGHNT and CDR2 is FRNRAP. The CDR3 totals 14 residues. The CDR3 is CASGFQGRVNEQFF. Here the CDR3 DNA reads TGTGCTAGTGGTTTTCAGGGGCGAGTAAATGAGCAGTTCTTC.

The J gene is TRBJ2-5, the V gene TRBV29-1; 16 nucleotides match TRBD2. Germline V gene lookup returns CDR1 SQVTM and CDR2 ANQGSEA. The CDR3 runs to 19 residues. V trimming: 0 bases; J trimming: 4 bases; junction bases outside the gene matches: 11. CDR3 nucleotide sequence: TGCAGCGTTGAAGATGAACCCGGGACTAGCGGGAGGGCCAGAGAGACCCAGTACTTC. It encodes CSVEDEPGTSGRARETQYF. Together with reference TRBV29-1 and TRBJ2-5, the CDR3 gives the full variable domain: SAVISQKPSRDICQRGTSLTIQCQVDSQVTMMFWYRQQPGQSLTLIATANQGSEATYESGFVIDKFPISRPNLTFSTLTVSNMSPEDSSIYLCSVEDEPGTSGRARETQYFGPGTRLLVL.

The rearrangement uses TRBV6-2 or TRBV6-3 and TRBJ2-3, with D possibly matching TRBD2 (5 bases). V was shortened by 6 bases and J by 0 bases, with 10 bases between the two germline ends. Per germline, CDR1 MNHEY and CDR2 SVGEGT. CDR3 length equals 14 residues. The CDR3 DNA follows: TGTGCCAGCAGCCTCCGGACTAGCACAGATACGCAGTATTTT. Protein product: CASSLRTSTDTQYF.

The chain employs TRBV6-2 or TRBV6-3 and TRBJ1-2, with D perhaps TRBD1 (5 bases). The CDR3 totals 13 residues. V was clipped by 2 bases and J by 11 bases, with 15 bases between them. Germline CDR1 reads MNHEY; CDR2 reads SVGEGT. CDR3 amino acids: CASSYVGDSPYTF. The CDR3 bases are TGTGCCAGCAGTTACGTCGGAGACAGTCCGTACACCTTC.

This clonotype was counted a single time. V usage is TRBV27 and J usage is TRBJ2-3; 7 bases fit TRBD1. The length of the CDR3 is 14 residues. The V segment lost 6 bases and the J segment 2 bases; nucleotides outside the gene matches: 5. CDR1 is MNHEY, CDR2 SMNVEV, per germline (reference sequence). CDR3 nucleotides: TGTGCCAGCAGCTACACAGGGGCCACAGATACGCAGTATTTT. It encodes CASSYTGATDTQYF.

Only one count was recorded for this clonotype. One junction end disagrees with the germline gene, perhaps due to a read error. The chain has TRBV7-2 and TRBJ1-3; a possible D gene is TRBD1 (6 bases). The CDR3 runs 17 residues. Germline CDR1 SGHTA, CDR2 FQGNSA. CDR3 sequence: CASSPGPAGGSENTIYF. In DNA form, the CDR3 reads TGTGCCAGCAGCCCTGGCCCCGCGGGGGGCTCTGAAAACACCATATATTTT.

About this clonotype itself: At one end the junction does not follow the germline gene, possibly because of a read error. The gene calls are TRBV4-1 and TRBJ2-4, with D perhaps matching TRBD1 (6 bases). The germline CDR1 and CDR2 sequences are MGHRA and YSYEKL. The CDR3 extends over 18 amino acids. CDR3 in DNA: TGCGCCAGCAGCCACCCTGGGACACCCTCCTTGGGCAAAACCATTCAGTACTTC. Its protein product is CASSHPGTPSLGKTIQYF.

The chain carries TRBV4-3 and TRBJ2-1, with 8 bases identical to TRBD1. This CDR3 region has 17 residues. Trimming at V came to 2 bases and at J to 2 bases, leaving 8 bases not matched to a gene. Germline V CDR1 and CDR2: LGHNA, YSLEER. CDR3 nucleotide sequence: TGCGCCAGCAGCCAAACTCCGACAGGGGACGCCTACAATGAGCAGTTCTTC. Translating it yields CASSQTPTGDAYNEQFF.

This clonotype was detected only a few times. This chain connects TRBV18 to TRBJ1-1; no clear D gene. Germline CDR1 KGHSH, CDR2 LQKENI. The length of the CDR3 is 13 residues. The ends were cut back, 2 bases at V and 1 base at J, with 5 bases in the middle. CDR3 DNA sequence: TGTGCCAGCTCACCAGCCGCGAACACTGAAGCTTTCTTT. It codes for CASSPAANTEAFF.